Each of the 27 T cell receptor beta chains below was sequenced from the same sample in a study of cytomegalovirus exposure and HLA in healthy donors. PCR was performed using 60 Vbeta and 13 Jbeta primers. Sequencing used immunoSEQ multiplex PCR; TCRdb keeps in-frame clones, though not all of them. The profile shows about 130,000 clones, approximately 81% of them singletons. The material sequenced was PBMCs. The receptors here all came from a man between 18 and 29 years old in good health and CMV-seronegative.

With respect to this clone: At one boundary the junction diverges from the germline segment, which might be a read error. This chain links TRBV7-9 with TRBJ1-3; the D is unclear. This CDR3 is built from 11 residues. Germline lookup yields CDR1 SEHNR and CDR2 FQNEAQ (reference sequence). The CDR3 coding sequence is TGTTCCAGCCCCGAGGGAAACACCATATATTTT. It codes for CSSPEGNTIYF.

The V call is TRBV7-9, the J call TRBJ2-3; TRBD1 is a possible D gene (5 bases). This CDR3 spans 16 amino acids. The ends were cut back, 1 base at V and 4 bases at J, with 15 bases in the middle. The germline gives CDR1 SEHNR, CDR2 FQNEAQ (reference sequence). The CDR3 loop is CASSLVDTRRSDTQYF. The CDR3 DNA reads TGTGCCAGCAGCTTAGTGGACACCCGGCGATCAGATACGCAGTATTTT.

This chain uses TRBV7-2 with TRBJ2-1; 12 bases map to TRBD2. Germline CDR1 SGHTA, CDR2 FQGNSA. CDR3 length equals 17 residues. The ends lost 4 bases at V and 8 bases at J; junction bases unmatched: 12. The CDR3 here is CASSSSLAGGRIDEQFF. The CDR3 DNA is TGTGCCAGCAGCTCTTCGCTAGCGGGAGGGCGAATAGATGAGCAGTTCTTC.

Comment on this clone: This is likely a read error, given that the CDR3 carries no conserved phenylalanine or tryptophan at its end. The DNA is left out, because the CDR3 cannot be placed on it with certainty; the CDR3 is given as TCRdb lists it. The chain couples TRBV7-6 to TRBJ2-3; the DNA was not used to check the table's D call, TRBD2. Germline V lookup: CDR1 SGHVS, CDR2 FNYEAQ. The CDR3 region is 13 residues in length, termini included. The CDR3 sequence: CASSLVLAGDLFG.

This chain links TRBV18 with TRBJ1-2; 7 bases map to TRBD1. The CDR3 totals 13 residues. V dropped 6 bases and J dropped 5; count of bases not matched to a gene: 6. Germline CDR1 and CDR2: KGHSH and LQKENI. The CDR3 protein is CASSADRIYGYTF. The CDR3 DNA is TGTGCCAGCTCCGCGGACAGGATATATGGCTACACCTTC. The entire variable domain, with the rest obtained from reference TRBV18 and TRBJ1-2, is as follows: NAGVMQNPRHLVRRRGQEARLRCSPMKGHSHVYWYRQLPEEGLKFMVYLQKENIIDESGMPKERFSAEFPKEGPSILRIQQVVRGDSAAYFCASSADRIYGYTFGSGTRLTVV.

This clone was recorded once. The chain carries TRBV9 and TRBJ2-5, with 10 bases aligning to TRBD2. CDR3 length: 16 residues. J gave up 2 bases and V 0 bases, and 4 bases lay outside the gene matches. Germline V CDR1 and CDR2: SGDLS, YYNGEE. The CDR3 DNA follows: TGTGCCAGCAGCGTAGGGACTAGCGGAAATCAAGAGACCCAGTACTTC. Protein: CASSVGTSGNQETQYF.

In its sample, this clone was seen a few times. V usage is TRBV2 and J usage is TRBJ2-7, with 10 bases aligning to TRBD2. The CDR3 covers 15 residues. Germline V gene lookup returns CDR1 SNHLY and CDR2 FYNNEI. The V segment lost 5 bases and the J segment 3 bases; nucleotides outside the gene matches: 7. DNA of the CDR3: TGTGCCAGCAGTCGCAGCCCTAGCGGGAGCTACGAGCAGTACTTC. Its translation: CASSRSPSGSYEQYF.

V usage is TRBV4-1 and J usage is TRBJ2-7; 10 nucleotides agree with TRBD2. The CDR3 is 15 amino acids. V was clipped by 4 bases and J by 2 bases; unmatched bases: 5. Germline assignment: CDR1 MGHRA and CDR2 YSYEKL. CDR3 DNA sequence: TGCGCCAGCAGCCGGGGGACTAGCGCTGCCTACGAGCAGTACGTC. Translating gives CASSRGTSAAYEQYV.

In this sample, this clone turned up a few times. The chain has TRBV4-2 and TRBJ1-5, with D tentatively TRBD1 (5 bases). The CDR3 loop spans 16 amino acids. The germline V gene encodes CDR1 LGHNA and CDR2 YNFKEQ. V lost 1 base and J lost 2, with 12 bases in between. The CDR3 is CASSQAVQGGNQPQHF. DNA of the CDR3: TGTGCCAGCAGCCAAGCGGTCCAGGGTGGCAATCAGCCCCAGCATTTT.

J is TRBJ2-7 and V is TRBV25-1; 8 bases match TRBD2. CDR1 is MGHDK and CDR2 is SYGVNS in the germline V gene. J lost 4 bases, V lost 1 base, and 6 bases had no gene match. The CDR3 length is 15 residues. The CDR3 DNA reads TGTGCCAGCAGTGAATTAAGCGGGAGAGGGTACGAGCAGTACTTC. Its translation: CASSELSGRGYEQYF.

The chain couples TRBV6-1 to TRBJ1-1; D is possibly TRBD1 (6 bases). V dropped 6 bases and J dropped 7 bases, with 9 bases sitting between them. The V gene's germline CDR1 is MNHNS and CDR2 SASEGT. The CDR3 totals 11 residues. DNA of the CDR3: TGTGCCAGCAGACCAGGGGTTGAAGCTTTCTTT. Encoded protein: CASRPGVEAFF.

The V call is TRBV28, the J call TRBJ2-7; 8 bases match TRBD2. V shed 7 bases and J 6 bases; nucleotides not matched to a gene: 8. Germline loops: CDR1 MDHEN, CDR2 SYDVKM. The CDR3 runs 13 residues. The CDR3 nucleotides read TGTGCCAGCATTCAGAGCGGGAGCGTCGAGCAGTACTTC. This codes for CASIQSGSVEQYF.

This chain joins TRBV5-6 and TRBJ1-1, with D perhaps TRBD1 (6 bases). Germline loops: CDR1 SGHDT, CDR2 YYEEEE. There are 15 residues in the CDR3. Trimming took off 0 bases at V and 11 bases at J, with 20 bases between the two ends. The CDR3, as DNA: TGTGCCAGCAGCTTGGGAGAATCAGGGGCCCTCGGGGCTTTCTTT. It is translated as CASSLGESGALGAFF. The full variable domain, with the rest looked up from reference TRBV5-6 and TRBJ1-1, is DAGVTQSPTHLIKTRGQQVTLRCSPKSGHDTVSWYQQALGQGPQFIFQYYEEEERQRGNFPDRFSGHQFPNYSSELNVNALLLGDSALYLCASSLGESGALGAFFGQGTRLTVV.

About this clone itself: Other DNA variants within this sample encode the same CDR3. Here the CDR3 reads CASSLSGETQYF. The CDR3 DNA reads as TGTGCCAGCAGCTTGTCAGGAGAGACCCAGTACTTC. The chain uses TRBV7-3 and TRBJ2-5; D unclear. V lost 3 bases and J 4 bases, leaving 6 bases between the germline ends. The CDR3 is made up of 12 amino acids. Germline lookup yields CDR1 SGHTA and CDR2 FQGTGA.

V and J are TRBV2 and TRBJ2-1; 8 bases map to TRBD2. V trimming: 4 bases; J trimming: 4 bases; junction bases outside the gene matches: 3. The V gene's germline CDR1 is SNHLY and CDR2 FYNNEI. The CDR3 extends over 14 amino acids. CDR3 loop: CASSAASGYNEQFF. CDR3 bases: TGTGCCAGCAGTGCGGCTAGCGGGTACAATGAGCAGTTCTTC.

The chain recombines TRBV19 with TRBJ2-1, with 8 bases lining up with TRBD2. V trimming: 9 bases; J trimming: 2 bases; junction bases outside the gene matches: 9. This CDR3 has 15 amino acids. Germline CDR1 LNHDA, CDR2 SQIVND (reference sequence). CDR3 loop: CASFSTGGAYNEQFF. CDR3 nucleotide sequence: TGTGCCAGCTTCTCTACGGGAGGGGCCTACAATGAGCAGTTCTTC.

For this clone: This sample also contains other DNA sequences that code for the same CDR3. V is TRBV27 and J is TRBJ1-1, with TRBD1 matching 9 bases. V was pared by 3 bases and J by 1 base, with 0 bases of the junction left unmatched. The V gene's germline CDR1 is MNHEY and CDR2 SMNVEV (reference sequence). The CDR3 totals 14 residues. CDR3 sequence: CASSLGQGNTEAFF. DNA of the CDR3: TGTGCCAGCAGTTTGGGACAGGGGAACACTGAAGCTTTCTTT.

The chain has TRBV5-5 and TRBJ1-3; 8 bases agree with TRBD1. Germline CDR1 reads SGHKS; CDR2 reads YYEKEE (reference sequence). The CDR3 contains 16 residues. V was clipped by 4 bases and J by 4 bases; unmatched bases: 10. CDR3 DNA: TGTGCCAGCAGCCCGACAGGACAGGGCAGGGGAAACACCATATATTTT. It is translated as CASSPTGQGRGNTIYF.

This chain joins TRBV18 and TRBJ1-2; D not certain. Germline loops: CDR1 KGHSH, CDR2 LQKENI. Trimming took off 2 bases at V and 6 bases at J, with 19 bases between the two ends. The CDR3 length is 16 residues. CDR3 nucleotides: TGTGCCAGCTCACCAATAGTTGAGGGAAGTGAGGATGGCTACACCTTC. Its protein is CASSPIVEGSEDGYTF.

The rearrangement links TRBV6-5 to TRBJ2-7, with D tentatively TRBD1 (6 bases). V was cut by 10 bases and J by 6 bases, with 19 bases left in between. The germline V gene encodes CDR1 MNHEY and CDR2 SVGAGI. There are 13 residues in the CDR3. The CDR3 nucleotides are TGTGCCAACTGGGGCGGGCCAGGGGCCGAGCAGTACTTC. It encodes CANWGGPGAEQYF.

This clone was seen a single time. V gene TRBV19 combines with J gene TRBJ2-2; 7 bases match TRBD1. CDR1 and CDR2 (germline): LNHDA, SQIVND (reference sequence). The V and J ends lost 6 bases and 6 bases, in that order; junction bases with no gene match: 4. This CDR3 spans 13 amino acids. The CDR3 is CASRPQGAGELFF. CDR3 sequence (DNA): TGTGCCAGTAGACCGCAGGGGGCCGGGGAGCTGTTTTTT.

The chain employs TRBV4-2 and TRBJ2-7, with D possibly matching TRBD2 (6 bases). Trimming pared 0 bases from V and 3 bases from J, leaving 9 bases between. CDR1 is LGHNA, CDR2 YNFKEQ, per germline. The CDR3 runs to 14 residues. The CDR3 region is CASSQEASDYEQYF. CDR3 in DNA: TGTGCCAGCAGCCAAGAGGCTAGCGACTACGAGCAGTACTTC.

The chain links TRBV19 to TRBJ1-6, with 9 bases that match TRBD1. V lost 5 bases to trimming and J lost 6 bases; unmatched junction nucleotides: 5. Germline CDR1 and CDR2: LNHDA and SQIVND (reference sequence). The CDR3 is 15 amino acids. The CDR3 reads CASSFGQGLNSPLHF. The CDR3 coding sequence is TGTGCCAGTAGTTTCGGACAGGGGCTTAATTCACCCCTCCACTTT.

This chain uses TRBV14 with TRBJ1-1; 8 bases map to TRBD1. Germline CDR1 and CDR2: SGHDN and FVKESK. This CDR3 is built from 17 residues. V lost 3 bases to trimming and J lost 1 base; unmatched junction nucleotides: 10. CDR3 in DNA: TGTGCCAGCAGCCATAGACCCCACAGGGGGAAGAACACTGAAGCTTTCTTT. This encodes CASSHRPHRGKNTEAFF.

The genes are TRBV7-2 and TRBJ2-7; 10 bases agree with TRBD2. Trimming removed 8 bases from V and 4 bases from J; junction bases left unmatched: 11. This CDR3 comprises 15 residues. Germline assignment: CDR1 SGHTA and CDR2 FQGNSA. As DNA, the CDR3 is TGTGCCAGCCGTTCCAAGCGGGAGGGAGGGTACGAGCAGTACTTC. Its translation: CASRSKREGGYEQYF. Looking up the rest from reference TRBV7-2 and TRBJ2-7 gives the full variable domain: GAGVSQSPSNKVTEKGKDVELRCDPISGHTALYWYRQSLGQGLEFLIYFQGNSAPDKSGLPSDRFSAERTGGSVSTLTIQRTQQEDSAVYLCASRSKREGGYEQYFGPGTRLTVT.

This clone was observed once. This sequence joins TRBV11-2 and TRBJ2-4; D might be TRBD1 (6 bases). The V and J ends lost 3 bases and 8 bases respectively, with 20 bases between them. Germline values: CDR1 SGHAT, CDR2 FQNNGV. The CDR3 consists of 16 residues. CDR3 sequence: CASSLATGPGIDIQYF. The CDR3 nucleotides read TGTGCCAGCAGCTTGGCGACAGGCCCCGGGATAGACATTCAGTACTTC.

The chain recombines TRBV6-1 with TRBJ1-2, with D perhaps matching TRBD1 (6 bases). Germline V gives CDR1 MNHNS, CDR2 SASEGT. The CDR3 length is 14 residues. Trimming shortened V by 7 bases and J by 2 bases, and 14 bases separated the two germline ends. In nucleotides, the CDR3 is TGTGCCAGCAAAACACTACAGGGCAACTATGGCTACACCTTC. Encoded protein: CASKTLQGNYGYTF.